The clone carrying this T cell receptor (beta chain) was picked up a small number of times. The antigen remains unidentified. The record originates from a study of identical twins. Everyone who gave samples was a healthy Caucasian. Study conclusions and caveats: The conclusions drew on cross-sectional statistical analysis instead of tracking the same donors.

After removal of 8 bases from V and 2 bases from J, the junction contained 5 bases not matched to a gene. The CDR3 has 14 amino acids. TCRdb re-derived calls from the 5' RACE reads in MiXCR, one entry per CDR3 protein. The sample contains roughly 750,000 distinct CDR3 sequences, around 20% of which appear only once. A further study also used this sample, focusing on T cells expressing NK-cell markers. From that second work: The sequencing cohort of eight donors included seven HCMV-seropositive individuals and one seronegative individual. Unclear, still, was the HCMV specificity of the expanded NKG2C+ T cell clones.

This sequence was found in a woman between 18 and 30 years old in good health. The rearrangement uses TRBV12-3 or TRBV12-4 and TRBJ2-3; 9 bases are a match to TRBD2. Input material: PBMCs. The CDR3 loop is CASLRGGITDTQYF. The CDR3 bases are TGTGCCAGCCTGCGGGGGGGCATCACAGATACGCAGTATTTT.